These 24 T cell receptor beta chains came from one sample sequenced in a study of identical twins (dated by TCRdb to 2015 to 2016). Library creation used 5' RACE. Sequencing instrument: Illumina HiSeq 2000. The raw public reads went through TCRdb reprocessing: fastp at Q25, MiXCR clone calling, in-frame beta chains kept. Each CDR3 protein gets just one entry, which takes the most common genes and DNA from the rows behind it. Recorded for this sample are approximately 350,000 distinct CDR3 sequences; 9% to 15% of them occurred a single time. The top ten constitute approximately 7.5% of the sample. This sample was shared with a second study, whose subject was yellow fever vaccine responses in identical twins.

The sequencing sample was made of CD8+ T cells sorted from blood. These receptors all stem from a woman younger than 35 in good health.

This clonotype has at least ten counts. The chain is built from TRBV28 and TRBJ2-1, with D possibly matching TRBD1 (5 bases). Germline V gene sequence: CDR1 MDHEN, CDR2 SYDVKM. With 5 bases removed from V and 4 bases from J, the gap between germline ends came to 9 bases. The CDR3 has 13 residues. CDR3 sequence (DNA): TGTGCCAGCAGTGTGGGGCAATACAATGAGCAGTTCTTC. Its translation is CASSVGQYNEQFF.

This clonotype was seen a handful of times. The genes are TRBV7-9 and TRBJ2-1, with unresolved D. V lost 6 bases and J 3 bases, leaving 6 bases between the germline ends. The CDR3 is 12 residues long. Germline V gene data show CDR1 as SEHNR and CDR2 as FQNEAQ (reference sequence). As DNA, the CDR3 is TGTGCCAGCAGAACGGACTACAATGAGCAGTTCTTC. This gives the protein CASRTDYNEQFF.

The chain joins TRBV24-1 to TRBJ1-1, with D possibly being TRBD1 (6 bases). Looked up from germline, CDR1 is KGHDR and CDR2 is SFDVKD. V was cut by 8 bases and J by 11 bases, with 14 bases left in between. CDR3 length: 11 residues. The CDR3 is CATKDSGVAFF. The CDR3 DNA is TGTGCCACCAAGGACAGTGGGGTTGCTTTCTTT.

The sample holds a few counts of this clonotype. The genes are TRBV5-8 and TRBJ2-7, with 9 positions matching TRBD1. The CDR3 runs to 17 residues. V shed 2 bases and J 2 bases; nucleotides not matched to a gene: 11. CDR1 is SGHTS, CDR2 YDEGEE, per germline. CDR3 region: CASSLEWFRTGAYEQYF. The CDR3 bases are TGTGCCAGCAGCTTAGAGTGGTTCCGGACAGGGGCCTACGAGCAGTACTTC.

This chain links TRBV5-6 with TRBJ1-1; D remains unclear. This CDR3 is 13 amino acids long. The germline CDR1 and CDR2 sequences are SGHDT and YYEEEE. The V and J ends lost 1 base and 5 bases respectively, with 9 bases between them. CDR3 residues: CASSLWKHTEAFF. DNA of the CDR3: TGTGCCAGCAGCTTGTGGAAACATACTGAAGCTTTCTTT.

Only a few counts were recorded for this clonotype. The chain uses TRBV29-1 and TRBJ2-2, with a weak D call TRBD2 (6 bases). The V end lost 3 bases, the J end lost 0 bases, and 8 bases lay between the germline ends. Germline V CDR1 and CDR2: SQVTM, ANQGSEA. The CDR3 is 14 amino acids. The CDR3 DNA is TGCAGCGTTGACCCGGGGGCGAACACCGGGGAGCTGTTTTTT. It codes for CSVDPGANTGELFF.

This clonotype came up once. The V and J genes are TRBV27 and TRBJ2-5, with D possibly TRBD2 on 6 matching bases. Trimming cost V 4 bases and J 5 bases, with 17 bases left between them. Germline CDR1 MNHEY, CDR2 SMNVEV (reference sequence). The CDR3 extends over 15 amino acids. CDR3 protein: CASSWAGRKRETQYF. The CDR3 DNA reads TGTGCCAGCAGTTGGGCGGGAAGGAAGCGGGAGACCCAGTACTTC.

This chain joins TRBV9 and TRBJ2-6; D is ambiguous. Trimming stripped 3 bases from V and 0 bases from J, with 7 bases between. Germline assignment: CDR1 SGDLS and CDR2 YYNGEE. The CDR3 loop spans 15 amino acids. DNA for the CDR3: TGTGCCAGCAGCGGACAAAACTCTGGGGCCAACGTCCTGACTTTC. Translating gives CASSGQNSGANVLTF.

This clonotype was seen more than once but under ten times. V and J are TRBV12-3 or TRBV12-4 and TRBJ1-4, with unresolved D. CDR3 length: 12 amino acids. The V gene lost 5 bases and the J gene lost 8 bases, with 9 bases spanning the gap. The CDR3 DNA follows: TGTGCCAGCAGTAGCGTTCGGGAAAAACTGTTTTTT. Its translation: CASSSVREKLFF.

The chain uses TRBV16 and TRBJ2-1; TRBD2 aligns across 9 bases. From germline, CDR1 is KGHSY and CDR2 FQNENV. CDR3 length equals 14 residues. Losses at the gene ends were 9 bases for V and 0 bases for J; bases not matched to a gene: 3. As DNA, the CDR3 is TGTGCCAGTAAGCGGGAGGACTCCTACAATGAGCAGTTCTTC. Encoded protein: CASKREDSYNEQFF.

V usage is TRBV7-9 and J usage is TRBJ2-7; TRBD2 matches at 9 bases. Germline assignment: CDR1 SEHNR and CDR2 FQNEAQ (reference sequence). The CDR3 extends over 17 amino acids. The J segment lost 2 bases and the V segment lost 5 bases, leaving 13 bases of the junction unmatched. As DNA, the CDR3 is TGTGCCAGCAGCCACTGGGCCCAGCGGGGGGCTACCTACGAGCAGTACGTC. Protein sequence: CASSHWAQRGATYEQYV.

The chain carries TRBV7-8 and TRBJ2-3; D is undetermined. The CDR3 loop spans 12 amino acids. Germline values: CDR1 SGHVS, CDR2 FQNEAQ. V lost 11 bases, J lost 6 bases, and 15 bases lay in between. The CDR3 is CAVGPPGDTQYF. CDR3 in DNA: TGTGCCGTTGGACCCCCTGGGGATACGCAGTATTTT.

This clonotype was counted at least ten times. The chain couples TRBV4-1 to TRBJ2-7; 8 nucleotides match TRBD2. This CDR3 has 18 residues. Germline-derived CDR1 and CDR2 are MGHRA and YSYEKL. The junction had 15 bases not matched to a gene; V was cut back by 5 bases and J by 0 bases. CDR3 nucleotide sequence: TGCGCCAGCAGCTGGTTTGCTAGCGGGCAATCCACCTCCTACGAGCAGTACTTC. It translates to CASSWFASGQSTSYEQYF.

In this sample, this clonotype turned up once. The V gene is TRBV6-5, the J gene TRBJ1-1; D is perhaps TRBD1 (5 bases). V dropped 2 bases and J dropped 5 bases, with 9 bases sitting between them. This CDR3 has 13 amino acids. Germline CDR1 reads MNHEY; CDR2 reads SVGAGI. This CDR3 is CASSYMGETEAFF. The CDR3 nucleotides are TGTGCCAGCAGTTACATGGGGGAGACTGAAGCTTTCTTT.

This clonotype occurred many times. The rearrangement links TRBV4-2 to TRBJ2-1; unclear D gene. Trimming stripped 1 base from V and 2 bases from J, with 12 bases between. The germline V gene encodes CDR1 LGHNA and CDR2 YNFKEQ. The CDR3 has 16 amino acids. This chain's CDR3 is CASSQVSDFPYNEQFF. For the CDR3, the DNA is TGTGCCAGCAGCCAAGTTAGTGATTTCCCCTACAATGAGCAGTTCTTC.

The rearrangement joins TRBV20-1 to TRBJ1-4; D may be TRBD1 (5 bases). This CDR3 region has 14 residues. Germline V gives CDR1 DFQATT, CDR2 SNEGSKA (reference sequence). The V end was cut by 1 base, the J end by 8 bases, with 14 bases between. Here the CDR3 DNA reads TGCAGTGCTAGAGGACCGGGACGACGGGAAAAACTGTTTTTT. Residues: CSARGPGRREKLFF.

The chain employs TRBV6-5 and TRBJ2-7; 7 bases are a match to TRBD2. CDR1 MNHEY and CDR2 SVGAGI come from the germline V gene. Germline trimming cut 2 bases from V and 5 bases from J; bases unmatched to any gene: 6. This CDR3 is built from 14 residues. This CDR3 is CASSYVGGPNEQYF. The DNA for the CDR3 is TGTGCCAGCAGTTACGTGGGAGGGCCAAACGAGCAGTACTTC.

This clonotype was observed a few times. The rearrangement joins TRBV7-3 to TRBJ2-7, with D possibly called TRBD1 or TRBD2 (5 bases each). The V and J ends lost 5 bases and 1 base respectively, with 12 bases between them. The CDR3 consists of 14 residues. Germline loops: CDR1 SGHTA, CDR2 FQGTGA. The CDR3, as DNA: TGTGCCAGCAGCCTAGGGACGGAATCCTACGAGCAGTACTTC. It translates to CASSLGTESYEQYF.

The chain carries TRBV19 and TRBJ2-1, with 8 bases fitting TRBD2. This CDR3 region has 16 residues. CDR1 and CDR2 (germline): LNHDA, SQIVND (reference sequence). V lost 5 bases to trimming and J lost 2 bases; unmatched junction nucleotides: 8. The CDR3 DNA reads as TGTGCCAGTAGTTGGCCCCGGGAGGGAACCTACAATGAGCAGTTCTTC. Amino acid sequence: CASSWPREGTYNEQFF.

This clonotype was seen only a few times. CDR3 loop: CASSGGGVGYNEQFF. The CDR3 DNA sequence: TGTGCCAGCAGCGGGGGGGGAGTTGGCTACAATGAGCAGTTCTTC. The gene calls are TRBV9 and TRBJ2-1; TRBD2 aligns across 7 bases. Germline V lookup: CDR1 SGDLS, CDR2 YYNGEE. The length of the CDR3 is 15 residues. The V and J ends lost 3 bases and 3 bases, in that order; junction bases with no gene match: 6.

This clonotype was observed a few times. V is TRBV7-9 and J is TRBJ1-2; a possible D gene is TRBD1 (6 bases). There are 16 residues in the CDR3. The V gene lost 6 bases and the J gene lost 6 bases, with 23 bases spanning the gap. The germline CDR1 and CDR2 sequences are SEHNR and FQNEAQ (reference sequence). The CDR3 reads CASSSGDGLGRNGYTF. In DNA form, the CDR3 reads TGTGCCAGCAGTTCAGGGGATGGACTGGGACGAAATGGCTACACCTTC.

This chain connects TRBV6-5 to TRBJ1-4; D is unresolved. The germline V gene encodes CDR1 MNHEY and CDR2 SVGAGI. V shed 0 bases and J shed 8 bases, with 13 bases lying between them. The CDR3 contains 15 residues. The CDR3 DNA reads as TGTGCCAGCAGTTACTCCCGAGAAACGTGGGAAAAACTGTTTTTT. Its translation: CASSYSRETWEKLFF.

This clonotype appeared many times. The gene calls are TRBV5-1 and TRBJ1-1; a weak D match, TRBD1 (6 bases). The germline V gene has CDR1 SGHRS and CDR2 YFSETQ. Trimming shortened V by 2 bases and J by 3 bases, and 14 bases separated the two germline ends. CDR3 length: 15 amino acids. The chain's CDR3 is CASSLNREEDTEAFF. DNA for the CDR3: TGCGCCAGCAGCTTAAACAGGGAGGAGGACACTGAAGCTTTCTTT.

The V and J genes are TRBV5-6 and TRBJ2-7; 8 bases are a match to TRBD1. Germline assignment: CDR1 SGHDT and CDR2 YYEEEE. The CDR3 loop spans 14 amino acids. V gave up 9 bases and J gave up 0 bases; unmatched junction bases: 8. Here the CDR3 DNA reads TGTGCCATCGGCCCGGGACAGGACTCCTACGAGCAGTACTTC. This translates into CAIGPGQDSYEQYF. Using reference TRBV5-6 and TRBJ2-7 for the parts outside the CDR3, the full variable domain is DAGVTQSPTHLIKTRGQQVTLRCSPKSGHDTVSWYQQALGQGPQFIFQYYEEEERQRGNFPDRFSGHQFPNYSSELNVNALLLGDSALYLCAIGPGQDSYEQYFGPGTRLTVT.